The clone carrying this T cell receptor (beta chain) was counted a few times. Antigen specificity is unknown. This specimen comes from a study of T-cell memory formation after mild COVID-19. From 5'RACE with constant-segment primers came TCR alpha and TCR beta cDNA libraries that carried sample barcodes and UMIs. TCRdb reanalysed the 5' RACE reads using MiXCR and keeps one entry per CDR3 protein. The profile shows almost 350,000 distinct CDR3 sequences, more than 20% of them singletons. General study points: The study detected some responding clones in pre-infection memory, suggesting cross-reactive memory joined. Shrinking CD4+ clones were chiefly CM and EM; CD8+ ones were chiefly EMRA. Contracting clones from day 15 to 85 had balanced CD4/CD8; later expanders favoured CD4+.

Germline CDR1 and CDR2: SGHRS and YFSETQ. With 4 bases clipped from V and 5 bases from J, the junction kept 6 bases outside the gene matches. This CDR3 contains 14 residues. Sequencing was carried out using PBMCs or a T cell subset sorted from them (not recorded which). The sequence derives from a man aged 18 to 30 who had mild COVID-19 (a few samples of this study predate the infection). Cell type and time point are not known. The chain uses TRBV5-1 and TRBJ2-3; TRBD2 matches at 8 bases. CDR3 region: CASSEMAGGDTQYF. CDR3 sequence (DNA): TGCGCCAGCAGCGAGATGGCGGGGGGAGATACGCAGTATTTT. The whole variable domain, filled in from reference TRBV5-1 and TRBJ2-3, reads KAGVTQTPRYLIKTRGQQVTLSCSPISGHRSVSWYQQTPGQGLQFLFEYFSETQRNKGNFPGRFSGRQFSNSRSEMNVSTLELGDSALYLCASSEMAGGDTQYFGPGTRLTVL.